These T cell receptor beta chains were read from a single sample in a study of T cells after yellow fever vaccination. TCRdb analysed the 5' RACE reads with MiXCR anew, one entry per CDR3 protein. The sample shows around 590,000 distinct CDR3 sequences, approximately 13% of them seen only once. Source: PBMCs, taken on the day of the yellow fever booster vaccination. These receptors were collected from a young man who received the YFV17D yellow fever vaccine. Both conserved end residues are part of each CDR3. Fields, in order: V gene, D gene, J gene, clone size, CDR3 protein, CDR3 DNA. D genes are given only for firm matches. A clone size is listed for some rows: how often the clone was seen (once, few, many), or a class if it is expanded.

V gene: TRBV5-5; D gene: .; J gene: TRBJ2-7; clone size: few; CDR3 protein: CASSLYGGQSSYEQYF; CDR3 DNA: TGTGCCAGCAGCTTGTATGGGGGACAAAGCTCCTACGAGCAGTACTTC
V gene: TRBV7-8; D gene: .; J gene: TRBJ2-6; clone size: .; CDR3 protein: CASSLWVSGANVLTF; CDR3 DNA: TGTGCCAGCAGCTTATGGGTGTCCGGGGCCAACGTCCTGACTTTC
V gene: TRBV7-2; D gene: TRBD2; J gene: TRBJ2-7; clone size: .; CDR3 protein: CASSLFSSGISYEQYF; CDR3 DNA: TGTGCCAGCAGCTTGTTCTCTAGCGGCATTTCCTACGAGCAGTACTTC
V gene: TRBV5-1; D gene: TRBD1; J gene: TRBJ1-6; clone size: few; CDR3 protein: CASSLVQGVNSPLHF; CDR3 DNA: TGCGCCAGCAGCTTGGTCCAGGGGGTTAATTCACCCCTCCACTTT
V gene: TRBV5-1; D gene: TRBD1; J gene: TRBJ2-6; clone size: .; CDR3 protein: CASSSGTGVLGANVLTF; CDR3 DNA: TGCGCCAGCAGCTCCGGGACAGGGGTACTTGGGGCCAACGTCCTGACTTTC
V gene: TRBV20-1; D gene: .; J gene: TRBJ2-2; clone size: few; CDR3 protein: CSARGQAGELFF; CDR3 DNA: TGCAGTGCTAGAGGGCAGGCCGGGGAGCTGTTTTTT
V gene: TRBV5-1; D gene: .; J gene: TRBJ1-4; clone size: .; CDR3 protein: CASSLERGEKLFF; CDR3 DNA: TGCGCCAGCAGCTTGGAAAGGGGTGAAAAACTGTTTTTT
V gene: TRBV25-1; D gene: TRBD2; J gene: TRBJ2-7; clone size: once; CDR3 protein: CASSGVAGVTYEQYF; CDR3 DNA: TGTGCCAGCAGTGGAGTAGCGGGAGTGACCTACGAGCAGTACTTC
V gene: TRBV7-9; D gene: .; J gene: TRBJ1-6; clone size: .; CDR3 protein: CASSADSYNSPLHF; CDR3 DNA: TGTGCCAGCAGCGCAGACTCCTATAATTCACCCCTCCACTTT
V gene: TRBV9; D gene: .; J gene: TRBJ2-2; clone size: few; CDR3 protein: CASHTSGSGTGELFF; CDR3 DNA: TGTGCCAGCCACACATCGGGGAGTGGGACCGGGGAGCTGTTTTTT
V gene: TRBV6-2/TRBV6-3; D gene: .; J gene: TRBJ1-5; clone size: .; CDR3 protein: CASSVGTKGGQPQHF; CDR3 DNA: TGTGCCAGCAGTGTCGGGACAAAGGGCGGGCAGCCCCAGCATTTT
V gene: TRBV7-2; D gene: TRBD2; J gene: TRBJ2-2; clone size: few; CDR3 protein: CASGGTSGIGGELFF; CDR3 DNA: TGTGCCAGCGGGGGGACTAGCGGGATCGGCGGGGAGCTGTTTTTT
V gene: TRBV20-1; D gene: TRBD2; J gene: TRBJ2-7; clone size: few; CDR3 protein: CSAEFQGLNAYEQYF; CDR3 DNA: TGCAGTGCCGAATTCCAGGGACTAAATGCCTACGAGCAGTACTTC
V gene: TRBV7-2; D gene: .; J gene: TRBJ2-7; clone size: few; CDR3 protein: CASSLVGGTSSGEQYF; CDR3 DNA: TGTGCCAGCAGCTTAGTTGGCGGGACATCCTCTGGCGAGCAGTACTTC
V gene: TRBV7-8; D gene: TRBD1; J gene: TRBJ2-7; clone size: many; CDR3 protein: CASSPGGRYEQYF; CDR3 DNA: TGTGCCAGCAGCCCAGGGGGAAGGTACGAGCAGTACTTC
V gene: TRBV7-8; D gene: .; J gene: TRBJ2-7; clone size: .; CDR3 protein: CASSVTSIHEQYF; CDR3 DNA: TGTGCCAGCAGCGTCACTAGCATTCACGAGCAGTACTTC
V gene: TRBV5-1; D gene: .; J gene: TRBJ1-4; clone size: .; CDR3 protein: CASSPVGATNEKLFF; CDR3 DNA: TGCGCCAGCAGCCCGGTGGGGGCGACTAATGAAAAACTGTTTTTT
V gene: TRBV12-5; D gene: .; J gene: TRBJ2-3; clone size: .; CDR3 protein: CASGTGEATQYF; CDR3 DNA: TGTGCTAGTGGGACCGGCGAAGCTACGCAGTATTTT
V gene: TRBV10-3; D gene: TRBD2; J gene: TRBJ2-7; clone size: few; CDR3 protein: CAISDGLAIGYEQYF; CDR3 DNA: TGTGCCATCAGCGACGGACTAGCGATAGGCTACGAGCAGTACTTC
V gene: TRBV20-1; D gene: .; J gene: TRBJ2-1; clone size: .; CDR3 protein: CSARYEPRRDEQFF; CDR3 DNA: TGCAGTGCTAGATACGAGCCCAGACGGGATGAGCAGTTCTTC
V gene: TRBV29-1; D gene: .; J gene: TRBJ2-7; clone size: .; CDR3 protein: CSVDGAVDSLSSSYEQYF; CDR3 DNA: TGCAGCGTTGACGGTGCGGTTGACAGCCTCAGTTCCTCCTACGAGCAGTACTTC
V gene: TRBV18; D gene: .; J gene: TRBJ2-2; clone size: .; CDR3 protein: CASSPQVLGNTGELFF; CDR3 DNA: TGTGCCAGCTCACCACAAGTTTTGGGTAACACCGGGGAGCTGTTTTTT
V gene: TRBV7-2; D gene: .; J gene: TRBJ2-1; clone size: .; CDR3 protein: CASSLDGRYSYNEQFF; CDR3 DNA: TGTGCCAGCAGCTTAGATGGACGGTACTCCTACAATGAGCAGTTCTTC
V gene: TRBV7-9; D gene: .; J gene: TRBJ2-2; clone size: .; CDR3 protein: CASSLAGDFTGELFF; CDR3 DNA: TGTGCCAGCAGCTTAGCTGGGGATTTCACCGGGGAGCTGTTTTTT
V gene: TRBV7-2; D gene: TRBD2; J gene: TRBJ2-1; clone size: few; CDR3 protein: CASSDRDYLIDEQFF; CDR3 DNA: TGTGCCAGCAGCGACCGGGACTACCTCATTGATGAGCAGTTCTTC
V gene: TRBV20-1; D gene: .; J gene: TRBJ2-7; clone size: .; CDR3 protein: CSARVVKGDGALYEQYF; CDR3 DNA: TGCAGTGCTAGAGTGGTTAAGGGGGACGGGGCTCTCTACGAGCAGTACTTC
V gene: TRBV12-3/TRBV12-4; D gene: TRBD2; J gene: TRBJ2-1; clone size: few; CDR3 protein: CASSSGRLAGVSNEQFF; CDR3 DNA: TGTGCCAGCAGCTCTGGACGACTAGCGGGAGTAAGTAATGAGCAGTTCTTC
V gene: TRBV25-1; D gene: .; J gene: TRBJ2-6; clone size: .; CDR3 protein: CASKKAGANVLTF; CDR3 DNA: TGTGCCAGCAAAAAAGCTGGGGCCAACGTCCTGACTTTC
V gene: TRBV6-4; D gene: .; J gene: TRBJ2-1; clone size: few; CDR3 protein: CASSGGRRDEQFF; CDR3 DNA: TGTGCCAGCAGTGGGGGTAGGAGGGATGAGCAGTTCTTC
V gene: TRBV5-7; D gene: TRBD1; J gene: TRBJ2-7; clone size: .; CDR3 protein: CASSSTSGGNLGEQYF; CDR3 DNA: TGTGCCAGCAGCTCAACCTCAGGGGGCAACCTCGGCGAGCAGTACTTC
V gene: TRBV20-1; D gene: .; J gene: TRBJ2-7; clone size: .; CDR3 protein: CSAREGLDEQYF; CDR3 DNA: TGCAGTGCTAGAGAGGGATTAGACGAGCAGTACTTC
V gene: TRBV14; D gene: .; J gene: TRBJ2-5; clone size: .; CDR3 protein: CASSQRGPTALQETQYF; CDR3 DNA: TGTGCCAGCAGCCAGAGGGGTCCGACTGCGCTCCAAGAGACCCAGTACTTC
V gene: TRBV12-3/TRBV12-4; D gene: .; J gene: TRBJ2-1; clone size: .; CDR3 protein: CASSSWGPLYNEQFF; CDR3 DNA: TGTGCCAGCAGCTCCTGGGGTCCCCTCTACAATGAGCAGTTCTTC
V gene: TRBV5-1; D gene: .; J gene: TRBJ1-4; clone size: few; CDR3 protein: CASSFGLNEKLFF; CDR3 DNA: TGCGCCAGCAGCTTTGGACTTAATGAAAAACTGTTTTTT
V gene: TRBV14; D gene: .; J gene: TRBJ2-1; clone size: .; CDR3 protein: CASSPPGVAYNEQFF; CDR3 DNA: TGTGCCAGCAGCCCACCCGGCGTGGCCTACAATGAGCAGTTCTTC
V gene: TRBV11-2; D gene: .; J gene: TRBJ1-1; clone size: .; CDR3 protein: CASSFREPIPANTEAFF; CDR3 DNA: TGTGCCAGCAGCTTTAGGGAGCCCATACCTGCGAACACTGAAGCTTTCTTT
V gene: TRBV28; D gene: TRBD1; J gene: TRBJ1-1; clone size: few; CDR3 protein: CASSPSAGGTEAFF; CDR3 DNA: TGTGCCAGCAGTCCATCTGCAGGGGGAACTGAAGCTTTCTTT
V gene: TRBV7-8; D gene: .; J gene: TRBJ2-2; clone size: .; CDR3 protein: CASSHGQTELFF; CDR3 DNA: TGTGCCAGCAGCCATGGACAGACCGAGCTGTTTTTT
V gene: TRBV20-1; D gene: .; J gene: TRBJ2-7; clone size: .; CDR3 protein: CSARDKFEEQYF; CDR3 DNA: TGCAGTGCTAGAGATAAATTTGAAGAGCAGTACTTC
V gene: TRBV27; D gene: TRBD2; J gene: TRBJ2-5; clone size: few; CDR3 protein: CATTTSGRAGETQYF; CDR3 DNA: TGTGCCACCACAACTAGCGGGAGGGCAGGCGAGACCCAGTACTTC
V gene: TRBV25-1; D gene: .; J gene: TRBJ2-7; clone size: few; CDR3 protein: CASSEPGSYEQYF; CDR3 DNA: TGTGCCAGCAGTGAGCCAGGGTCCTACGAGCAGTACTTC
V gene: TRBV23-1; D gene: .; J gene: TRBJ2-3; clone size: many; CDR3 protein: CASSPMGDTQYF; CDR3 DNA: TGCGCCAGCAGCCCCATGGGAGATACGCAGTATTTT
V gene: TRBV7-3; D gene: .; J gene: TRBJ2-2; clone size: .; CDR3 protein: CASSQATVGELFF; CDR3 DNA: TGTGCCAGCAGCCAAGCGACAGTCGGGGAGCTGTTTTTT
V gene: TRBV4-3; D gene: .; J gene: TRBJ2-1; clone size: many; CDR3 protein: CASSQEGRLNEQFF; CDR3 DNA: TGCGCCAGCAGCCAAGAGGGGAGATTGAATGAGCAGTTCTTC
V gene: TRBV20-1; D gene: TRBD1; J gene: TRBJ1-2; clone size: .; CDR3 protein: CSARDLLTGTGYGYTF; CDR3 DNA: TGCAGTGCTAGAGACCTCCTTACCGGGACAGGCTATGGCTACACCTTC
V gene: TRBV20-1; D gene: .; J gene: TRBJ2-3; clone size: .; CDR3 protein: CCARDAGGASTDTQYF; CDR3 DNA: TGCTGTGCTAGAGATGCCGGTGGGGCTAGCACAGATACGCAGTATTTT